These T cell receptor beta chains were read from a single sample in a study of CD8 T cells in ankylosing spondylitis. TCRdb redid the calling of the 5' RACE reads with MiXCR, one entry per CDR3 protein. The sample yields 200,000 to 250,000 distinct CDR3 sequences, over 7% seen once. Specimen: blood, either unsorted or a sorted T cell fraction (not recorded which). The receptor source for this set is a female donor with ankylosing spondylitis or in good health (not recorded which). Each CDR3 is given with its conserved first and last residue. A D gene is named only where the DNA matches it firmly. A clone size is listed for some rows: how often the clone was seen (once, few, many), or a class if it is expanded.

clone_size: many; j_call: TRBJ2-7; d_call: -; v_call: TRBV5-1; cdr3_aa: CASSLKGSQVGYEQYF; cdr3_nt: TGCGCCAGCAGCTTGAAAGGGAGTCAGGTTGGGTACGAGCAGTACTTC
clone_size: many; j_call: TRBJ2-3; d_call: TRBD2; v_call: TRBV25-1; cdr3_aa: CASSTSGSDTQYF; cdr3_nt: TGTGCCAGCAGTACTAGCGGATCTGATACGCAGTATTTT
clone_size: many; j_call: TRBJ2-7; d_call: -; v_call: TRBV20-1; cdr3_aa: CSVMGQGLEQYF; cdr3_nt: TGCAGTGTCATGGGTCAGGGGCTCGAGCAGTACTTC
clone_size: many; j_call: TRBJ1-5; d_call: -; v_call: TRBV7-2; cdr3_aa: CASSLSGRGDQPQHF; cdr3_nt: TGTGCCAGCAGCTTAAGTGGGCGCGGCGATCAGCCCCAGCATTTT
clone_size: many; j_call: TRBJ2-3; d_call: TRBD2; v_call: TRBV18; cdr3_aa: CASSPWTSLSTDTQYF; cdr3_nt: TGTGCCAGCTCACCGTGGACTAGCTTGAGCACAGATACGCAGTATTTT
clone_size: many; j_call: TRBJ2-3; d_call: TRBD1; v_call: TRBV29-1; cdr3_aa: CSVERTGTDTQYF; cdr3_nt: TGCAGCGTTGAAAGGACAGGGACAGATACGCAGTATTTT
clone_size: -; j_call: TRBJ2-1; d_call: TRBD2; v_call: TRBV11-2; cdr3_aa: CASSRSGLAGLYTYNEQFF; cdr3_nt: TGTGCCAGCAGCCGCTCGGGACTAGCGGGTCTCTACACCTACAATGAGCAGTTCTTC
clone_size: many; j_call: TRBJ1-2; d_call: -; v_call: TRBV28; cdr3_aa: CASTLASPGGYTF; cdr3_nt: TGTGCCAGCACCCTGGCGAGCCCGGGGGGCTACACCTTC
clone_size: many; j_call: TRBJ2-2; d_call: -; v_call: TRBV27; cdr3_aa: CASSLSLGSGELFF; cdr3_nt: TGTGCCAGCAGTTTATCGTTGGGCTCCGGGGAGCTGTTTTTT
clone_size: many; j_call: TRBJ1-4; d_call: -; v_call: TRBV19; cdr3_aa: CASRRSDLIEKLFF; cdr3_nt: TGTGCCAGTAGAAGAAGTGATCTCATTGAAAAACTGTTTTTT
clone_size: many; j_call: TRBJ2-7; d_call: TRBD1; v_call: TRBV15; cdr3_aa: CATTPGQGKREQYF; cdr3_nt: TGTGCCACCACCCCGGGACAGGGTAAGCGCGAGCAGTACTTC
clone_size: -; j_call: TRBJ2-3; d_call: -; v_call: TRBV20-1; cdr3_aa: CCARDGERGERLRTQYF; cdr3_nt: TGCTGTGCTAGAGATGGGGAGAGGGGCGAGAGATTGCGTACGCAGTATTTT
clone_size: -; j_call: TRBJ2-1; d_call: -; v_call: TRBV3-2; cdr3_aa: CASCKHGDRNNEQFF; cdr3_nt: TGTGCCTCCTGCAAGCACGGGGACCGCAACAATGAGCAGTTCTTC
clone_size: -; j_call: TRBJ2-1; d_call: TRBD2; v_call: TRBV20-1; cdr3_aa: CSARAGGSSGSRNEQFF; cdr3_nt: TGCAGTGCTAGAGCTGGAGGGAGTAGCGGGAGTAGGAATGAGCAGTTCTTC
clone_size: many; j_call: TRBJ2-5; d_call: -; v_call: TRBV20-1; cdr3_aa: CSATTQETQYF; cdr3_nt: TGCAGTGCGACTACCCAAGAGACCCAGTACTTC
clone_size: many; j_call: TRBJ2-1; d_call: -; v_call: TRBV5-1; cdr3_aa: CASSLAGTQGGGNEQFF; cdr3_nt: TGCGCCAGCAGCTTGGCGGGAACTCAGGGAGGTGGAAATGAGCAGTTCTTC
clone_size: many; j_call: TRBJ2-1; d_call: TRBD1; v_call: TRBV6-6; cdr3_aa: CASTLGQGLNYGQFF; cdr3_nt: TGTGCCAGCACCCTCGGACAGGGGCTAAACTACGGGCAGTTCTTC
clone_size: many; j_call: TRBJ2-1; d_call: -; v_call: TRBV4-1; cdr3_aa: CASSQHTNNEQFF; cdr3_nt: TGCGCCAGCAGCCAACACACAAACAATGAGCAGTTCTTC
clone_size: many; j_call: TRBJ2-7; d_call: -; v_call: TRBV6-1; cdr3_aa: CASSLGRSYEQYF; cdr3_nt: TGTGCCAGCAGCCTCGGACGGTCCTACGAGCAGTACTTC
clone_size: many; j_call: TRBJ2-1; d_call: -; v_call: TRBV3-1; cdr3_aa: CASSQGGGPSRYNEQFF; cdr3_nt: TGTGCCAGCAGCCAAGGGGGTGGACCCTCCCGCTACAATGAGCAGTTCTTC
clone_size: many; j_call: TRBJ1-4; d_call: -; v_call: TRBV27; cdr3_aa: CASSPLNEKLFF; cdr3_nt: TGTGCCAGCAGCCCACTTAATGAAAAACTGTTTTTT
clone_size: -; j_call: TRBJ2-7; d_call: -; v_call: TRBV3-1; cdr3_aa: CASSRLDYEQYF; cdr3_nt: TGTGCCAGCAGCCGCTTAGACTACGAGCAGTACTTC
clone_size: many; j_call: TRBJ1-5; d_call: -; v_call: TRBV4-3; cdr3_aa: CASSQAREQPQHF; cdr3_nt: TGCGCCAGCAGCCAAGCTAGGGAACAGCCCCAGCATTTT
clone_size: -; j_call: TRBJ2-3; d_call: TRBD2; v_call: TRBV11-3; cdr3_aa: CASSLGLAGSTDTQYF; cdr3_nt: TGTGCCAGCAGCTTAGGACTAGCGGGAAGCACAGATACGCAGTATTTT
clone_size: few; j_call: TRBJ1-1; d_call: -; v_call: TRBV30; cdr3_aa: CAWNDGNTEAFF; cdr3_nt: TGTGCCTGGAACGACGGGAACACTGAAGCTTTCTTT
clone_size: few; j_call: TRBJ1-1; d_call: TRBD1; v_call: TRBV7-9; cdr3_aa: CASSLAGGITEAFF; cdr3_nt: TGTGCCAGCAGCTTAGCAGGGGGCATCACTGAAGCTTTCTTT
clone_size: few; j_call: TRBJ2-1; d_call: -; v_call: TRBV6-2/TRBV6-3; cdr3_aa: CASSYSFGSQFF; cdr3_nt: TGTGCCAGCAGTTACTCCTTCGGGTCCCAGTTCTTC
clone_size: many; j_call: TRBJ2-3; d_call: -; v_call: TRBV29-1; cdr3_aa: CSVTPGGETDTQYF; cdr3_nt: TGCAGCGTGACACCAGGGGGGGAAACAGATACGCAGTATTTT
clone_size: many; j_call: TRBJ2-2; d_call: TRBD2; v_call: TRBV5-1; cdr3_aa: CASTELAGTGELFF; cdr3_nt: TGCGCCAGCACGGAACTAGCGGGCACCGGGGAGCTGTTTTTT
clone_size: -; j_call: TRBJ1-1; d_call: -; v_call: TRBV7-2; cdr3_aa: CASSLKSRGISNTEAFF; cdr3_nt: TGTGCCAGCAGCTTAAAATCCAGGGGAATAAGTAACACTGAAGCTTTCTTT
clone_size: many; j_call: TRBJ2-2; d_call: -; v_call: TRBV12-3/TRBV12-4; cdr3_aa: CASSYTGELFF; cdr3_nt: TGTGCCAGCAGTTACACCGGGGAGCTGTTTTTT
clone_size: many; j_call: TRBJ2-1; d_call: -; v_call: TRBV3-1; cdr3_aa: CASSRVVSPFF; cdr3_nt: TGTGCCAGCAGTCGGGTGGTGAGCCCGTTCTTC
clone_size: many; j_call: TRBJ2-6; d_call: -; v_call: TRBV19; cdr3_aa: CASYRVGANVLTF; cdr3_nt: TGTGCCAGCTACAGGGTTGGGGCCAACGTCCTGACTTTC
clone_size: -; j_call: TRBJ2-1; d_call: TRBD2; v_call: TRBV7-2; cdr3_aa: CASSSGLAPGDEQFF; cdr3_nt: TGTGCCAGCAGCTCGGGACTAGCGCCAGGGGATGAGCAGTTCTTC
clone_size: -; j_call: TRBJ1-5; d_call: -; v_call: TRBV6-2/TRBV6-3; cdr3_aa: CASRTASNQPQHF; cdr3_nt: TGTGCCAGCCGGACAGCTAGCAATCAGCCCCAGCATTTT
clone_size: many; j_call: TRBJ2-1; d_call: TRBD1; v_call: TRBV5-6; cdr3_aa: CASSPRQGIGDEQFF; cdr3_nt: TGTGCCAGCAGCCCTAGACAGGGTATCGGTGATGAGCAGTTCTTC
clone_size: many; j_call: TRBJ2-5; d_call: -; v_call: TRBV3-1; cdr3_aa: CASSHGTSETQYF; cdr3_nt: TGTGCCAGCAGCCATGGGACTTCAGAGACCCAGTACTTC
clone_size: many; j_call: TRBJ2-3; d_call: -; v_call: TRBV29-1; cdr3_aa: CSVATGTHTDTQYF; cdr3_nt: TGCAGCGTCGCAACCGGGACCCACACAGATACGCAGTATTTT
clone_size: many; j_call: TRBJ2-7; d_call: TRBD2; v_call: TRBV6-6; cdr3_aa: CASSPNSGRYF; cdr3_nt: TGTGCCAGCAGCCCCAATAGCGGGAGATACTTC
clone_size: many; j_call: TRBJ2-1; d_call: TRBD2; v_call: TRBV12-3/TRBV12-4; cdr3_aa: CASKWTSGIDEQFF; cdr3_nt: TGTGCCAGCAAGTGGACTAGCGGGATCGATGAGCAGTTCTTC
clone_size: many; j_call: TRBJ1-2; d_call: TRBD1; v_call: TRBV15; cdr3_aa: CATLGTGVSYGYTF; cdr3_nt: TGTGCCACCCTCGGGACAGGAGTTAGCTATGGCTACACCTTC
clone_size: many; j_call: TRBJ1-1; d_call: TRBD1; v_call: TRBV30; cdr3_aa: CAWTTQGTEAFF; cdr3_nt: TGTGCCTGGACAACACAGGGGACTGAAGCTTTCTTT
clone_size: many; j_call: TRBJ2-1; d_call: TRBD2; v_call: TRBV2; cdr3_aa: CASSEIELAVSLF; cdr3_nt: TGTGCCAGCAGTGAAATCGAACTAGCGGTGAGCCTCTTC
clone_size: many; j_call: TRBJ2-7; d_call: -; v_call: TRBV6-6; cdr3_aa: CASSYTPYEQYF; cdr3_nt: TGTGCCAGCAGTTACACACCGTACGAGCAGTACTTC
clone_size: few; j_call: TRBJ2-7; d_call: TRBD1; v_call: TRBV11-1; cdr3_aa: CASRPHPGQGSPWDEQYF; cdr3_nt: TGTGCCAGCAGACCACATCCGGGACAGGGGTCTCCCTGGGACGAGCAGTACTTC
clone_size: many; j_call: TRBJ2-5; d_call: -; v_call: TRBV20-1; cdr3_aa: CSASAQGRAQYF; cdr3_nt: TGCAGTGCTAGCGCGCAGGGAAGGGCCCAGTACTTC
clone_size: many; j_call: TRBJ1-3; d_call: TRBD1; v_call: TRBV10-3; cdr3_aa: CATGQDTGNTIYF; cdr3_nt: TGTGCCACTGGACAGGATACTGGAAACACCATATATTTT
clone_size: many; j_call: TRBJ1-6; d_call: TRBD1; v_call: TRBV11-2; cdr3_aa: CASSLDREQGNSPLHF; cdr3_nt: TGTGCCAGCAGCTTAGATCGGGAACAGGGGAATTCACCCCTCCACTTT
clone_size: many; j_call: TRBJ2-1; d_call: -; v_call: TRBV7-2; cdr3_aa: CASRQTGDISYNEQFF; cdr3_nt: TGTGCCAGCAGGCAAACGGGAGACATCTCCTACAATGAGCAGTTCTTC
clone_size: many; j_call: TRBJ2-7; d_call: -; v_call: TRBV12-3/TRBV12-4; cdr3_aa: CASRRAGTSSYEQYF; cdr3_nt: TGTGCCAGCAGGAGGGCCGGCACTTCCTCCTACGAGCAGTACTTC
clone_size: many; j_call: TRBJ2-1; d_call: -; v_call: TRBV27; cdr3_aa: CASSYGTQQFF; cdr3_nt: TGTGCCAGCAGTTATGGGACGCAGCAGTTCTTC
clone_size: few; j_call: TRBJ2-7; d_call: -; v_call: TRBV27; cdr3_aa: CASSFSSSYEQYF; cdr3_nt: TGTGCCAGCAGTTTCAGCAGCTCCTACGAGCAGTACTTC
clone_size: -; j_call: TRBJ2-5; d_call: -; v_call: TRBV11-2; cdr3_aa: CASSLGRVETQYF; cdr3_nt: TGTGCCAGCAGCTTGGGGAGAGTAGAGACCCAGTACTTC
clone_size: many; j_call: TRBJ2-1; d_call: -; v_call: TRBV7-8; cdr3_aa: CASSLELYNEQFF; cdr3_nt: TGTGCCAGCAGCTTAGAACTGTACAATGAGCAGTTCTTC
clone_size: many; j_call: TRBJ1-6; d_call: TRBD1; v_call: TRBV7-8; cdr3_aa: CASSLRSDRGFSPLHF; cdr3_nt: TGTGCCAGCAGCCTGAGGTCGGACAGGGGTTTCTCACCCCTCCACTTT
clone_size: many; j_call: TRBJ2-1; d_call: -; v_call: TRBV7-8; cdr3_aa: CASSLAYGNNEQFF; cdr3_nt: TGTGCCAGCAGCTTAGCGTACGGCAACAATGAGCAGTTCTTC
clone_size: many; j_call: TRBJ1-2; d_call: -; v_call: TRBV3-1; cdr3_aa: CASSQELLGGYTF; cdr3_nt: TGTGCCAGCAGCCAAGAACTCCTGGGGGGCTACACCTTC
clone_size: many; j_call: TRBJ1-3; d_call: -; v_call: TRBV7-8; cdr3_aa: CASSLPGSGNTIYF; cdr3_nt: TGTGCCAGCAGTTTACCAGGGAGTGGAAACACCATATATTTT
clone_size: many; j_call: TRBJ2-7; d_call: TRBD2; v_call: TRBV6-6; cdr3_aa: CASNIAGGPGEQYF; cdr3_nt: TGTGCCAGCAACATAGCGGGAGGGCCTGGCGAGCAGTACTTC
clone_size: -; j_call: TRBJ1-1; d_call: -; v_call: TRBV19; cdr3_aa: CASMFGGQNTEAFF; cdr3_nt: TGTGCCAGTATGTTTGGGGGGCAGAACACTGAAGCTTTCTTT